The next 15 T cell receptor beta chains were all read from a single sample in a study of shared clonotypes between healthy human individuals. The naive CD8 subset, CD45RO-negative cells positively selected for CCR7, excluded terminally differentiated effector memory CD45RA+ cells. Repertoires were generated with immunoSEQ multiplex PCR, while TCRdb's copy carries only in-frame clones and drops some. Altogether 760,000 or so clones are present, around 96% being singletons, with the ten largest covering about 0.21%. Sequencing was performed on naive CD8+ T cells sorted from blood. Source of these receptors: a man aged 30 to 45 in good health.

This clone was seen just once. V usage is TRBV7-4 and J usage is TRBJ2-1; the D gene could be TRBD1 or TRBD2 (5 bases each). Germline loops: CDR1 SGHVT, CDR2 SQSDAQ. The CDR3 is 15 residues long. V lost 1 base to trimming and J lost 4 bases, with 11 bases between them. Here the CDR3 reads CASSLVGPAYNEQFF. The CDR3 DNA sequence: TGTGCCAGCAGCTTAGTGGGACCCGCGTACAATGAGCAGTTCTTC.

The chain carries TRBV5-1 and TRBJ2-7, with 12 bases lining up with TRBD2. Germline V gene sequence: CDR1 SGHRS, CDR2 YFSETQ. The ends lost 4 bases at V and 3 bases at J; junction bases unmatched: 5. The CDR3 runs to 15 residues. CDR3 loop: CASSPRTSGNYEQYF. The CDR3, as DNA: TGCGCCAGCAGCCCCCGGACTAGCGGGAACTACGAGCAGTACTTC.

The V gene is TRBV4-2, the J gene TRBJ2-5; maybe TRBD2 (6 bases). CDR3 length: 14 amino acids. Trimming left V 3 bases short and J 5 bases short, with 13 bases between. CDR1 is LGHNA and CDR2 is YNFKEQ in the germline V gene. The CDR3 here is CASSQGLASETQYF. CDR3 coding DNA: TGTGCCAGCAGCCAGGGTCTAGCGTCGGAGACCCAGTACTTC.

V is TRBV27 and J is TRBJ2-3; a possible D gene is TRBD2 (5 bases). V was pared by 4 bases and J by 6 bases, with 20 bases between. Looked up from germline, CDR1 is MNHEY and CDR2 is SMNVEV (reference sequence). This CDR3 spans 16 amino acids. For the CDR3, the DNA is TGTGCCAGCAGTTCTTTGACCCTGAGGGTTGATGATACGCAGTATTTT. Translating it yields CASSSLTLRVDDTQYF.

V gene TRBV7-2 combines with J gene TRBJ2-7; D ambiguous. With 2 bases removed from V and 1 base from J, the gap between germline ends came to 6 bases. The CDR3 extends over 13 amino acids. Germline CDR1 and CDR2: SGHTA and FQGNSA. CDR3 in amino acids: CASSLTPSYEQYF. CDR3 DNA sequence: TGTGCCAGCAGCTTAACACCGTCCTACGAGCAGTACTTC.

This chain joins TRBV6-6 and TRBJ2-7, with D hard to call. The CDR3 runs to 13 residues. CDR1 and CDR2 (germline): MNHNY, SVGAGI (reference sequence). Trimming cost V 2 bases and J 2 bases, with 7 bases left between them. The CDR3 DNA reads as TGTGCCAGCAGTTACCCGGAAACCTACGAGCAGTACTTC. Residues: CASSYPETYEQYF.

This clone was found once. CDR3 DNA: TGTGCCAGCAGTTTCACGGGTGAGGAGCAGTTCTTC. Translating gives CASSFTGEEQFF. The V call is TRBV28, the J call TRBJ2-1; D gene uncertain. CDR3 length equals 12 residues. Trimming removed 3 bases from V and 10 bases from J, with 10 bases in between. CDR1 and CDR2 (germline): MDHEN, SYDVKM. Drawing the rest from reference TRBV28 and TRBJ2-1, the complete variable domain is DVKVTQSSRYLVKRTGEKVFLECVQDMDHENMFWYRQDPGLGLRLIYFSYDVKMKEKGDIPEGYSVSREKKERFSLILESASTNQTSMYLCASSFTGEEQFFGPGTRLTVL.

The CDR3, as DNA: TGTGCCAGCAGCTTGGAGGGAGGGCCGAACACTGAAGCTTTCTTT. Its protein is CASSLEGGPNTEAFF. The rearrangement uses TRBV5-8 and TRBJ1-1; D ambiguous. Germline V CDR1 and CDR2: SGHTS, YDEGEE. CDR3 length: 15 amino acids. V was shortened by 0 bases and J by 1 base, with 10 bases between the two germline ends.

The V gene is TRBV9, the J gene TRBJ1-2, with 7 bases aligning to TRBD1. From germline, CDR1 is SGDLS and CDR2 YYNGEE. Trimming removed 0 bases from V and 2 bases from J; junction bases left unmatched: 4. The CDR3 has 15 amino acids. CDR3 sequence (DNA): TGTGCCAGCAGCGTAGCAATAGGGGGCAACTATGGCTACACCTTC. Translated, it gives CASSVAIGGNYGYTF.

The chain joins TRBV19 to TRBJ2-7, with 8 bases aligning to TRBD1. The ends lost 4 bases at V and 3 bases at J; junction bases unmatched: 11. The CDR3 consists of 16 residues. Germline V lookup: CDR1 LNHDA, CDR2 SQIVND (reference sequence). CDR3 nucleotide sequence: TGTGCCAGTAGTAGCGGACAGGGCGTGAGGGACTACGAGCAGTACTTC. Amino acid sequence: CASSSGQGVRDYEQYF. The entire variable domain, with the rest obtained from reference TRBV19 and TRBJ2-7, is as follows: DGGITQSPKYLFRKEGQNVTLSCEQNLNHDAMYWYRQDPGQGLRLIYYSQIVNDFQKGDIAEGYSVSREKKESFPLTVTSAQKNPTAFYLCASSSGQGVRDYEQYFGPGTRLTVT.

The chain uses TRBV11-2 and TRBJ2-3; the D gene could be TRBD1 or TRBD2 (6 bases each). The CDR3 sequence is 18 residues long. Trimming left V 3 bases short and J 2 bases short, with 21 bases between. The germline CDR1 and CDR2 sequences are SGHAT and FQNNGV. CDR3 DNA: TGTGCCAGCAGCTTCCCCGGGGGCAGTAGCGGAATCACAGATACGCAGTATTTT. It is translated as CASSFPGGSSGITDTQYF.

The genes are TRBV7-9 and TRBJ2-1; D call uncertain. Germline assignment: CDR1 SEHNR and CDR2 FQNEAQ (reference sequence). Trimming cost V 5 bases and J 7 bases, with 12 bases left between them. The CDR3 spans 13 residues. The CDR3 DNA reads as TGTGCCAGCAGCCCCCCAAGCGAAAATGAGCAGTTCTTC. Translation gives CASSPPSENEQFF.

This chain uses TRBV5-1 with TRBJ2-3, with D possibly TRBD2 on 5 matching bases. In germline, CDR1 is SGHRS, CDR2 YFSETQ. The CDR3 has 11 amino acids. The germline V and J ends were trimmed by 6 bases and 7 bases, with 9 bases remaining between them. Here the CDR3 DNA reads TGCGCCAGCACTGAGGGTTATACGCAGTATTTT. It yields the protein CASTEGYTQYF.

The genes are TRBV2 and TRBJ2-7; no reliable D call. This CDR3 contains 13 residues. Germline CDR1 and CDR2: SNHLY and FYNNEI. The V end was cut by 0 bases, the J end by 7 bases, with 10 bases between. The CDR3 DNA follows: TGTGCCAGCAGTGAAGCCCTAATGGGGGAGCAGTACTTC. Translation gives CASSEALMGEQYF.

This chain uses TRBV7-9 with TRBJ2-7; TRBD1 matches 11 bases. CDR1 SEHNR and CDR2 FQNEAQ come from the germline V gene (reference sequence). The CDR3 covers 16 residues. V dropped 7 bases and J dropped 5; count of bases not matched to a gene: 13. The CDR3 region has the DNA TGTGCCAGCACAAACGAGGCGGGACAGGGGGACAACGAGCAGTACTTC. It translates to CASTNEAGQGDNEQYF.